This T cell receptor beta chain is drawn from a study of a mutant IDH1 vaccine in newly diagnosed glioma. Study details: Beginning 4-6 weeks after radiotherapy alone, or with temozolomide cycles, vaccination took place. Previous treatment comprised radiotherapy, temozolomide, or both, mostly both. Study-wide findings and caveats: Overall, 90% to 95% of patients had vaccine-induced immune responses.

Details on this clone: The target antigen is unknown.

Using immunoSEQ multiplex PCR, the repertoire was profiled, and TCRdb retains in-frame clones only, with some absent. The sample includes tens of thousands of clones, approximately 80% of them seen just once. Stated time point: week 11, during vaccination. Each vaccine dose was 300 ug of mutant IDH1 20-mer peptide, with topical imiquimod. New IDH1-mutant, ATRX-lost WHO grade 3 or 4 astrocytomas occurred in donors. Sequenced material: PBMCs, taken from a glioma patient whose treatment included an IDH1 peptide vaccine. The sequence was collected from a man aged 25 to 45 with glioma.

The CDR3 sequence: CASSPSFSGPTDTQYF. Here the CDR3 DNA reads TGTGCCAGCAGCCCGAGCTTTAGCGGGCCGACAGATACGCAGTATTTT. The rearrangement joins TRBV7-9 to TRBJ2-3; 7 positions match TRBD2. V was pared by 5 bases and J by 3 bases, with 11 bases of the junction left unmatched. The CDR3 is made up of 16 amino acids. Germline V CDR1 and CDR2: SEHNR, FQNEAQ (reference sequence).